This note documents a single T cell receptor (beta chain) sequence. The sample originates from a study of CD8+ T cells in alopecia areata. RNA was extracted and reverse transcribed into cDNA as the sequencing template. The table came from immunoSEQ multiplex PCR; TCRdb's copy has only in-frame clones and leaves some out. The profile shows some 190,000 clones, approximately 56% of them singletons. The V gene end was trimmed by 7 bases and the J gene end by 3 bases; junction bases not matched to a gene: 6. CDR3 length: 15 amino acids. CDR1 is SGHVS and CDR2 is FNYEAQ in the germline V gene. Treatment here: oral pan-JAK inhibitor, 5-10 mg twice daily. Obtained from alopecia areata patients were lesional scalp punch biopsies along with peripheral blood. PBMCs were stained for CD3, CD4 and CD8, and CD4+ and CD8+ T cells were sorted.

This sample comprised CD4+ T cells sorted from blood, obtained at week 4, from a patient treated with tofacitinib. This receptor was identified in a human donor with alopecia areata. This sequence joins TRBV7-6 and TRBJ2-5, with TRBD2 matching 12 bases. CDR3 nucleotides: TGTGCCAGCAAAAGACTAGCGGGAGTGAAAGAGACCCAGTACTTC. This encodes CASKRLAGVKETQYF.